One sample yielded the 11 T cell receptor beta chains listed below, sequenced in a study of blood T cell repertoires in COVID-19. TCRdb keeps only in-frame clones here, not all; method: immunoSEQ multiplex PCR. The sample carries about 110,000 clones, 80% to 90% recorded once. The source material was peripheral blood. Every receptor here comes from a woman of 80 years or more with acute or convalescent COVID-19.

The V gene is TRBV5-1, the J gene TRBJ2-1; TRBD1 agrees at 9 bases. Germline V gene sequence: CDR1 SGHRS, CDR2 YFSETQ. This CDR3 has 18 amino acids. J was trimmed by 5 bases and V by 6 bases; bases with no gene match: 18. The CDR3 bases are TGCGCCAGCACAGGAAGGGGGACCCGGGACAGGGTCAACAATGAGCAGTTCTTC. Encoded protein: CASTGRGTRDRVNNEQFF.

The rearrangement links TRBV4-1 to TRBJ1-2, with TRBD1 matching over 7 bases. With 6 bases clipped from V and 0 bases from J, the junction kept 7 bases outside the gene matches. Germline V CDR1 and CDR2: MGHRA, YSYEKL. The CDR3 spans 15 residues. This CDR3 is CASRPTGTANYGYTF. CDR3 bases: TGCGCCAGCAGACCGACCGGGACAGCTAACTATGGCTACACCTTC.

This chain joins TRBV6-5 and TRBJ1-1; 7 nucleotides line up with TRBD1. This CDR3 spans 14 amino acids. V was clipped by 6 bases and J by 5 bases; unmatched bases: 9. In germline, CDR1 is MNHEY, CDR2 SVGAGI. CDR3: CASRDAGGRTEAFF. As DNA, the CDR3 is TGTGCCAGCAGAGACGCAGGGGGTCGGACTGAAGCTTTCTTT.

This clone came up a few times. The chain is built from TRBV19 and TRBJ1-4, with unresolved D. CDR3 size: 14 residues. Germline V gene data show CDR1 as LNHDA and CDR2 as SQIVND (reference sequence). Trimming left V 9 bases short and J 2 bases short, with 13 bases between. DNA of the CDR3: TGTGCCAGCCACCCCCCTGGCACTAATGAAAAACTGTTTTTT. Its translation is CASHPPGTNEKLFF. The full variable domain, in which reference TRBV19 and TRBJ1-4 provide the parts outside the CDR3, is DGGITQSPKYLFRKEGQNVTLSCEQNLNHDAMYWYRQDPGQGLRLIYYSQIVNDFQKGDIAEGYSVSREKKESFPLTVTSAQKNPTAFYLCASHPPGTNEKLFFGSGTQLSVL.

On this clone itself: The same CDR3 is also encoded by other DNA sequences in this sample. The gene calls are TRBV28 and TRBJ1-2, with 7 bases aligning to TRBD1. CDR3 size: 12 residues. The trim removed 5 bases at V and 6 bases at J, leaving 3 bases unmatched. Germline CDR1 is MDHEN and CDR2 is SYDVKM. Written as DNA, the CDR3 is TGTGCCAGCAGTGAGACAGGGAATGGCTACACCTTC. Protein sequence: CASSETGNGYTF.

The CDR3 here is CASSPGQQETQYF. CDR3 DNA sequence: TGTGCCAGCAGTCCGGGACAGCAAGAGACCCAGTACTTC. V is TRBV7-8 and J is TRBJ2-5; 7 nucleotides match TRBD1. The ends lost 6 bases at V and 2 bases at J; junction bases unmatched: 3. CDR3 length: 13 amino acids. Germline V lookup: CDR1 SGHVS, CDR2 FQNEAQ.

The chain combines TRBV7-2 with TRBJ2-5; D might be TRBD2 (5 bases). CDR1 is SGHTA, CDR2 FQGNSA, per germline. V lost 1 base and J 4 bases, leaving 10 bases between the germline ends. This CDR3 contains 14 residues. CDR3 in DNA: TGTGCCAGCAGCTTAGTTCGACTACCAGAGACCCAGTACTTC. Its protein is CASSLVRLPETQYF.

The chain combines TRBV19 with TRBJ1-5; TRBD1 matches at 7 bases. The ends lost 5 bases at V and 4 bases at J; junction bases unmatched: 5. This CDR3 is 14 amino acids long. Germline V lookup: CDR1 LNHDA, CDR2 SQIVND (reference sequence). DNA for the CDR3: TGTGCCAGTAGTGCGGACAGGCTTAATCAGCCCCAGCATTTT. Translation: CASSADRLNQPQHF.

This clone appeared once. The chain carries TRBV4-1 and TRBJ2-5, with unresolved D. Trimming shortened V by 1 base and J by 5 bases, and 8 bases separated the two germline ends. Germline CDR1 is MGHRA and CDR2 is YSYEKL. The CDR3 spans 13 residues. The chain's CDR3 is CASSQGAQETQYF. In DNA form, the CDR3 reads TGCGCCAGCAGCCAAGGGGCTCAGGAGACCCAGTACTTC.

This chain joins TRBV12-2 and TRBJ2-6; whether TRBD1, the table's D call, matches the DNA was not checked. TRBV12-2 is noted as a pseudogene. The CDR3 extends over 18 amino acids. The CDR3 DNA follows: TGTGCAAGTCGCTTCGGGACAGATCTTTACTCTGGGGCCAACGTCCTGACTTTC. Encoded protein: CASRFGTDLYSGANVLTF.

The chain uses TRBV30 and TRBJ2-2, with D perhaps matching TRBD2 (6 bases). V lost 5 bases, J lost 8 bases, and 15 bases lay in between. Germline loops: CDR1 GTSNPN, CDR2 SVGIG (reference sequence). The length of the CDR3 is 13 residues. DNA of the CDR3: TGTGCCTGGGCTACAATGGGACTGGGGGAGCTGTTTTTT. Its protein is CAWATMGLGELFF.